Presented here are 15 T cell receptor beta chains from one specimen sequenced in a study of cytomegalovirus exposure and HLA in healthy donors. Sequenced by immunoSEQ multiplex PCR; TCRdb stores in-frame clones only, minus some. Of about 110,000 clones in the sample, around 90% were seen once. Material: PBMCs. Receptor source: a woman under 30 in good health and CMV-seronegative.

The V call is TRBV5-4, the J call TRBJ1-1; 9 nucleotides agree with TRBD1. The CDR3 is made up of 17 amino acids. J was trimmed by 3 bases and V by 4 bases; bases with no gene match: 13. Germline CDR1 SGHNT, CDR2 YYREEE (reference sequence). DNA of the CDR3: TGTGCCAGCAGCCCGGGACAGGGAGGTATAGGAGACACTGAAGCTTTCTTT. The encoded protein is CASSPGQGGIGDTEAFF.

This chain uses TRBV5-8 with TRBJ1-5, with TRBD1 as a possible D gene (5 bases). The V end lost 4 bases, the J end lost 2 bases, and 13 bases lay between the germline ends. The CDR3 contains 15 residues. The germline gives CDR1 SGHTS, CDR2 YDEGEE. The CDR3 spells CASSGRTTRNQPQHF. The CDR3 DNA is TGTGCCAGCAGCGGGAGGACAACTCGCAATCAGCCCCAGCATTTT.

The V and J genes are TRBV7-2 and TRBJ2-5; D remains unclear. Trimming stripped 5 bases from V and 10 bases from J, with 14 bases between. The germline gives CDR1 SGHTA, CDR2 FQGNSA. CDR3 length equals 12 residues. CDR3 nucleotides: TGTGCCAGCAGCCCCCCGAGGAGTAGCCAGTACTTC. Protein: CASSPPRSSQYF.

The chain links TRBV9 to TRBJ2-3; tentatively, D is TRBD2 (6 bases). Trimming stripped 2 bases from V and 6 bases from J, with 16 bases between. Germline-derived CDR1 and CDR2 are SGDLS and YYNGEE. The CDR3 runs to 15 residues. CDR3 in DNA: TGTGCCAGCAGCGTTAAACCTAGCGCCTCGGATACGCAGTATTTT. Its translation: CASSVKPSASDTQYF. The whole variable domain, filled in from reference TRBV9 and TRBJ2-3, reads DSGVTQTPKHLITATGQRVTLRCSPRSGDLSVYWYQQSLDQGLQFLIQYYNGEERAKGNILERFSAQQFPDLHSELNLSSLELGDSALYFCASSVKPSASDTQYFGPGTRLTVL.

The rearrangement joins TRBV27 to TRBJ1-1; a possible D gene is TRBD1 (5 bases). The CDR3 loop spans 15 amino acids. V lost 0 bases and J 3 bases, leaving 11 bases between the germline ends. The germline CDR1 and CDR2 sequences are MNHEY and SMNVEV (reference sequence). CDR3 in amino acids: CASSLSGTPYTEAFF. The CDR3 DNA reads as TGTGCCAGCAGTTTATCAGGGACTCCGTACACTGAAGCTTTCTTT.

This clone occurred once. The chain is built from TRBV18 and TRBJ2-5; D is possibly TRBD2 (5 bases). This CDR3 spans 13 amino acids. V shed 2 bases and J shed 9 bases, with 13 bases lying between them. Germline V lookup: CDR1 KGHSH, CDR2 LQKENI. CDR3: CASSPGESVAQYF. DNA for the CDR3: TGTGCCAGCTCACCAGGGGAGAGCGTGGCCCAGTACTTC.

CDR3 residues: CASSSARGGSYNEQFF. The CDR3 region has the DNA TGTGCCAGCAGCTCAGCGCGGGGGGGCTCATACAATGAGCAGTTCTTC. V is TRBV4-2 and J is TRBJ2-1; 9 bases match TRBD2. The CDR3 totals 16 residues. From germline, CDR1 is LGHNA and CDR2 YNFKEQ. V lost 5 bases and J lost 4; bases outside the gene matches: 9.

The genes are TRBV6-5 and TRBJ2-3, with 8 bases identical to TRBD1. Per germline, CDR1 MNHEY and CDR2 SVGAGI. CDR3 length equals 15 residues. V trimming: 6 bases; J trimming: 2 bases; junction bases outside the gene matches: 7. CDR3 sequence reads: CASRRETGATDTQYF. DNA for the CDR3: TGTGCCAGCAGGAGGGAGACAGGGGCCACAGATACGCAGTATTTT.

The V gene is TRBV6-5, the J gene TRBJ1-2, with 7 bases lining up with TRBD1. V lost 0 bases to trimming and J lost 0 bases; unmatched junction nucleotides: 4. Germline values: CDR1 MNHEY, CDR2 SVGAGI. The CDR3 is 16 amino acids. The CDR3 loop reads CASSYSAGTANYGYTF. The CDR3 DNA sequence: TGTGCCAGCAGTTACTCGGCTGGGACAGCTAACTATGGCTACACCTTC.

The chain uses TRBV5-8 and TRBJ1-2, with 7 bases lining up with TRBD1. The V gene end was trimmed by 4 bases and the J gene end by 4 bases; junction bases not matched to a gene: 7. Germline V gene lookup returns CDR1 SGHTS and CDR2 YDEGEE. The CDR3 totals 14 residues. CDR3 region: CASSRPTGSYGYTF. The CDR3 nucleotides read TGTGCCAGCAGCCGACCGACAGGGAGCTATGGCTACACCTTC.

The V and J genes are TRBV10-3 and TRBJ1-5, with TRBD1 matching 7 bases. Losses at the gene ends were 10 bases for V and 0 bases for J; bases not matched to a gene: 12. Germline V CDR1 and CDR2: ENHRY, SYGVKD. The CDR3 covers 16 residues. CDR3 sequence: CASTDRVLYSNQPQHF. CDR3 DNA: TGTGCCAGCACAGACAGGGTCCTCTATAGCAATCAGCCCCAGCATTTT.

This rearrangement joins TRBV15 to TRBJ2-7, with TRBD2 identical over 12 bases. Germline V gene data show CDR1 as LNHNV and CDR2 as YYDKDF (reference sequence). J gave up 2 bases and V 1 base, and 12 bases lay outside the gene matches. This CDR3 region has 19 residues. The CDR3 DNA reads TGTGCCACCAGCAGAGGGAAGAAAGGACTAGCGGGATGGGCCTACGAGCAGTACTTC. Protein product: CATSRGKKGLAGWAYEQYF.

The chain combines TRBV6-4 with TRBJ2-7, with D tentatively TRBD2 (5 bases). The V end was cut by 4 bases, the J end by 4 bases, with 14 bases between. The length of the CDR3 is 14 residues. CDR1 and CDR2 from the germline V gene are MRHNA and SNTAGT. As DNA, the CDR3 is TGTGCCAGCAGTGTACGGGATGGGGAATACGAGCAGTACTTC. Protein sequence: CASSVRDGEYEQYF.

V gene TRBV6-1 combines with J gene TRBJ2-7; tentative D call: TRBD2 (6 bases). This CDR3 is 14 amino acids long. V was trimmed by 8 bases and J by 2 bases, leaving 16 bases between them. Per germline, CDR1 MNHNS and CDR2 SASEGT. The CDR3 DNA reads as TGTGCCAGCGGCTGGGGCAGGAGGGCCTACGAGCAGTACTTC. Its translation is CASGWGRRAYEQYF.

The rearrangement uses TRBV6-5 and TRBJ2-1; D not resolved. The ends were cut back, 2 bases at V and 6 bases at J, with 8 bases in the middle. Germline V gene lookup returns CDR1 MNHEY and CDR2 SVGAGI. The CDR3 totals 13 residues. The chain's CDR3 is CASSYGGFNEQFF. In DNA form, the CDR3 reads TGTGCCAGCAGTTACGGCGGTTTCAATGAGCAGTTCTTC.